This TCR beta chain originates from a study of post-analysis software for immune sequencing data. Study-level information: Both relapsing-remitting and secondary progressive multiple sclerosis featured among the disease courses, as did progressive-relapsing multiple sclerosis.

This CDR3 spans 14 amino acids. The germline V gene has CDR1 SGHRS and CDR2 YFSETQ. V lost 4 bases and J 8 bases, leaving 18 bases between the germline ends. Notes on the study in general: A significant reduction in normalized Chao1 diversity was observed in multiple sclerosis patients versus controls. With TRBV5-6, TRBV5-1 and TRBV20-1 included, about five TRBV segments were more frequent in patients than in controls.

On this clonotype itself: Its specificity is not known.

Researchers reported that TCR beta cDNA libraries carried unique molecular identifiers. T cells, about 0.85 to 11 million of them, yielded hundreds of thousands of cDNA molecules. Each CDR3 protein is one row after TCRdb ran MiXCR on the PCR reads. The sample lists around 710,000 distinct CDR3 sequences, about 43% seen once, with approximately 5% in the top ten. The receptor was derived from a girl between 5 and 17 years old with multiple sclerosis. V gene TRBV5-1 combines with J gene TRBJ1-2, with D tentatively TRBD1 (6 bases). Sequenced: blood. CDR3 protein: CASSPSGAAVGYTF. The CDR3 DNA is TGCGCCAGCAGCCCATCAGGGGCCGCCGTAGGCTACACCTTC.